A selection of T cell receptor beta chains follows, all from one sample in a study of T cells after yellow fever vaccination. One entry per CDR3 protein, called by TCRdb with MiXCR from the 5' RACE reads. In the table there are 25,000 to 30,000 distinct CDR3 sequences, just under 6.5% of which are singletons. The source material was PBMCs, either bulk or a sorted T-cell subset (CD4+, CD8+, memory, or dextramer-sorted; not recorded which), sampled on the day of the yellow fever booster vaccination. These receptors all stem from a man aged 30 to 45 who received the YFV17D yellow fever vaccine. CDR3s include the opening cysteine and the closing phenylalanine or tryptophan. D genes are given only for firm matches. Expanded clones get a size class; other rows say once, few or many, or leave the size out.

J gene | V gene | D gene | clone size | CDR3 protein | CDR3 DNA
TRBJ2-1 | TRBV7-9 | TRBD2 | . | CASSLGTGGTYNEQFF | TGTGCCAGCAGCTTAGGGACGGGAGGTACCTACAATGAGCAGTTCTTC
TRBJ1-6 | TRBV7-2 | . | many | CASSLATANSPLHF | TGTGCCAGCAGCTTAGCGACAGCTAATTCACCCCTCCACTTT
TRBJ2-1 | TRBV6-2/TRBV6-3 | TRBD2 | many | CASSYAYWSGRAYNEQFF | TGTGCCAGCAGTTACGCGTATTGGAGCGGGAGGGCCTACAATGAGCAGTTCTTC
TRBJ1-3 | TRBV20-1 | . | many | CSASGGLLDTIYF | TGCAGTGCTAGTGGGGGTCTCCTAGACACCATATATTTT
TRBJ2-3 | TRBV19 | TRBD2 | few | CASSILASGSSMQGDTQYF | TGTGCCAGTAGTATTTTGGCTAGCGGGAGCTCAATGCAGGGAGATACGCAGTATTTT
TRBJ1-1 | TRBV7-9 | . | few | CASSLASAGNTEAFF | TGTGCCAGCAGCTTAGCGAGTGCCGGGAACACTGAAGCTTTCTTT
TRBJ2-4 | TRBV5-1 | TRBD1 | many | CASSSPGTGRDIQYF | TGCGCCAGCAGCTCCCCCGGGACAGGGCGAGACATTCAGTACTTC
TRBJ2-1 | TRBV7-9 | . | many | CASSKPRGTSYNEQFF | TGTGCCAGCAGCAAGCCCCGGGGAACCTCCTACAATGAGCAGTTCTTC
TRBJ2-1 | TRBV9 | . | . | CASSVAVGVNPNNEQFF | TGTGCCAGCAGCGTAGCGGTCGGAGTCAATCCTAACAATGAGCAGTTCTTC
TRBJ2-3 | TRBV2 | . | many | CASTLGKIGGDTQYF | TGTGCCAGCACCTTGGGAAAGATAGGAGGAGATACGCAGTATTTT
TRBJ2-5 | TRBV7-8 | . | few | CASSLYRVRDEETQYF | TGTGCCAGCAGCTTATATAGGGTCAGGGATGAAGAGACCCAGTACTTC
TRBJ2-7 | TRBV12-3/TRBV12-4 | TRBD2 | many | CASSLAALAGPEQYF | TGTGCCAGCAGTTTAGCAGCCCTAGCGGGCCCCGAGCAGTACTTC
TRBJ2-4 | TRBV20-1 | . | many | CSAPDYHKANIQYF | TGCAGTGCCCCGGACTACCATAAGGCAAACATTCAGTACTTC
TRBJ2-7 | TRBV5-6 | . | many | CASAHLGEQYF | TGTGCCAGCGCCCACCTGGGCGAGCAGTACTTC
TRBJ2-2 | TRBV5-1 | TRBD2 | few | CASSLSIAGGKYTGELFF | TGCGCCAGCAGCTTGTCTATAGCGGGAGGGAAGTACACCGGGGAGCTGTTTTTT
TRBJ2-5 | TRBV9 | . | many | CASSRGLQETQYF | TGTGCCAGCAGCAGGGGACTTCAAGAGACCCAGTACTTC
TRBJ2-7 | TRBV11-1 | TRBD2 | many | CASRLPGLAPYEQYF | TGTGCCAGCAGACTGCCAGGACTAGCACCCTACGAGCAGTACTTC
TRBJ2-4 | TRBV7-2 | . | few | CASSKYRARSDF | TGTGCCAGCAGCAAGTACAGGGCGCGCTCCGATTTC
TRBJ1-4 | TRBV28 | . | . | CASSYGGTTNEKLFF | TGTGCCAGCAGTTATGGGGGAACAACTAATGAAAAACTGTTTTTT
TRBJ2-2 | TRBV7-9 | . | few | CASSLGGAPERELFF | TGTGCCAGCAGCTTAGGGGGGGCCCCCGAACGGGAGCTGTTTTTT
TRBJ2-1 | TRBV7-2 | TRBD2 | many | CASSLIGGRAYNEQFF | TGTGCCAGCAGCTTAATCGGCGGGAGGGCCTACAATGAGCAGTTCTTC
TRBJ2-7 | TRBV12-3/TRBV12-4 | TRBD2 | many | CASRPTGTSSHEQYF | TGTGCCAGCAGACCAACCGGGACTAGTTCCCACGAGCAGTACTTC
TRBJ2-7 | TRBV10-2 | TRBD2 | many | CASRGLAGSYEQYF | TGCGCCAGCAGAGGACTAGCGGGCTCCTACGAGCAGTACTTC
TRBJ2-7 | TRBV19 | . | few | CASSRRDIPYEQYF | TGTGCCAGTAGTCGACGGGACATACCCTACGAGCAGTACTTC
TRBJ2-3 | TRBV29-1 | TRBD2 | many | CSVEEGGGTDTQYF | TGCAGCGTTGAGGAGGGAGGGGGCACAGATACGCAGTATTTT
TRBJ1-4 | TRBV7-9 | . | few | CASSSGGRMNEKLFF | TGTGCCAGCAGCTCCGGAGGGCGGATGAATGAAAAACTGTTTTTT
TRBJ2-1 | TRBV11-2 | TRBD1 | many | CASGRSGGPYNEQFF | TGTGCCAGCGGACGATCAGGGGGCCCCTACAATGAGCAGTTCTTC
TRBJ2-5 | TRBV7-6 | . | many | CASSLAGVGETQYF | TGTGCCAGCAGCTTAGCGGGAGTGGGGGAGACCCAGTACTTC
TRBJ1-1 | TRBV29-1 | . | many | CSAHISGVGNTEAFF | TGCAGCGCGCACATCTCCGGGGTCGGGAACACTGAAGCTTTCTTT
TRBJ2-5 | TRBV7-2 | . | few | CASRAVAVETQYF | TGTGCCAGCAGGGCCGTAGCGGTAGAGACCCAGTACTTC
TRBJ2-7 | TRBV27 | TRBD2 | many | CASRPLGLAGAYEQYF | TGTGCCAGCAGACCCTTGGGACTAGCGGGAGCTTACGAGCAGTACTTC
TRBJ2-3 | TRBV20-1 | . | many | CSASLPGDTQYF | TGCAGTGCTAGCCTCCCGGGGGATACGCAGTATTTT
TRBJ2-7 | TRBV30 | . | few | CAWSDLTFYEQYF | TGTGCCTGGAGCGACCTGACCTTCTACGAGCAGTACTTC
TRBJ2-2 | TRBV9 | . | many | CASSVVGTGELFF | TGTGCCAGCAGCGTAGTGGGAACCGGGGAGCTGTTTTTT
TRBJ2-1 | TRBV20-1 | . | . | CSARGFRRAHYNEQFF | TGCAGTGCTAGAGGTTTCCGGAGAGCGCACTACAATGAGCAGTTCTTC